The TCR beta chain under discussion was sequenced for a study of T cell repertoires in cytomegalovirus infection. At the level of the study: Both a matching HLA type and CMV infection were indicated by public TCR beta signatures. Study results and limitations: The study identified carriers of CMV plus the relevant HLA from cumulative public TCR beta family frequency. Clonotype analysis showed dominance of the ex vivo response by HLA-C-restricted CMV-specific TCR beta clonotypes.

This clonotype was counted many times. The antigen is unknown. Looked up from germline, CDR1 is MNHEY and CDR2 is SVGAGI. V dropped 8 bases and J dropped 4; count of bases not matched to a gene: 11. The CDR3 loop spans 15 amino acids. MiXCR, applied by TCRdb to the reads, yields one record per CDR3 protein. The sample lists 400,000 or so distinct CDR3 sequences, around 32% occurring once. Sequenced sample: PBMCs. The rearrangement uses TRBV6-5 and TRBJ1-3, with 7 bases that match TRBD1. This TCR derives from a human donor in good health (CMV status not recorded). Some clones in this sample may be carry-over from other donors' samples. The CDR3 bases are TGTGCCAGCTCGACAGGGCACTCAGGGGGAAACACCATATATTTT. Residues: CASSTGHSGGNTIYF.